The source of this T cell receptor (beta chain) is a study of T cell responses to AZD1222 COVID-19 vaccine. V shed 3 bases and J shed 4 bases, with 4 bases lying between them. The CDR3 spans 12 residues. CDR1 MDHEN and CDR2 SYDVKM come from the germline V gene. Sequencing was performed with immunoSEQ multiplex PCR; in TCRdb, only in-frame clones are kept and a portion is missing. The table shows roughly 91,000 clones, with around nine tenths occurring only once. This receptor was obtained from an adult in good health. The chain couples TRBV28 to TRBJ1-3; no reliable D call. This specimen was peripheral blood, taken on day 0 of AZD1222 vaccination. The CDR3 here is CASSFRGNTIYF. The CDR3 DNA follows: TGTGCCAGCAGTTTTCGGGGAAACACCATATATTTT.